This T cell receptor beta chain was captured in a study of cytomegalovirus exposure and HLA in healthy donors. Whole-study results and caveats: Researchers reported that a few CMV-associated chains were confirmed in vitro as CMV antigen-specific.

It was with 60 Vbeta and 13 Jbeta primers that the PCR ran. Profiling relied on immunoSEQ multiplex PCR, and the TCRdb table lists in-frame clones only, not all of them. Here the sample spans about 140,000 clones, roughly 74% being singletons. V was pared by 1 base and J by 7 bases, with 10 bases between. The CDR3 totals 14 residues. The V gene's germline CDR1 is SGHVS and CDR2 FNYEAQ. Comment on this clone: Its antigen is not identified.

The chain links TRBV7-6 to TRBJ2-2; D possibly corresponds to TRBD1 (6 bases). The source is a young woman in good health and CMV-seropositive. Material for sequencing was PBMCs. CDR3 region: CASSLDRVIGELFF. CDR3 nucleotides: TGTGCCAGCAGCTTAGACAGGGTAATCGGGGAGCTGTTTTTT. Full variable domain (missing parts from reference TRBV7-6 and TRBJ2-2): GAGVSQSPRYKVTKRGQDVALRCDPISGHVSLYWYRQALGQGPEFLTYFNYEAQQDKSGLPNDRFSAERPEGSISTLTIQRTEQRDSAMYRCASSLDRVIGELFFGEGSRLTVL.